The subject of this entry is one T cell receptor (beta chain). Its antigen is not known. This sample was included in a study of cytomegalovirus exposure and HLA in healthy donors. Overall study findings and caveats: Later analysis reportedly placed an Asian-associated ancestry cluster below the roughly 680-donor mean in N-insertions. There were several of the most significant clusters that appeared linked to common viral pathogens in a later analysis.

PCR primers comprised 60 Vbeta and 13 Jbeta primers. Produced via immunoSEQ multiplex PCR; TCRdb's table is partial and in-frame only. This table has roughly 220,000 clones, 80% to 90% appearing once. Germline V gives CDR1 SGDLS, CDR2 YYNGEE. The CDR3 extends over 14 amino acids. The trim removed 1 base at V and 2 bases at J, leaving 0 bases unmatched. The TCR comes from a man aged 30-40 years in good health and CMV-seronegative. The sample was PBMCs. The J gene is TRBJ2-5, the V gene TRBV9; TRBD2 aligns across 9 bases. The CDR3 loop reads CASSVSGGQETQYF. Here the CDR3 DNA reads TGTGCCAGCAGCGTAAGCGGGGGGCAAGAGACCCAGTACTTC.